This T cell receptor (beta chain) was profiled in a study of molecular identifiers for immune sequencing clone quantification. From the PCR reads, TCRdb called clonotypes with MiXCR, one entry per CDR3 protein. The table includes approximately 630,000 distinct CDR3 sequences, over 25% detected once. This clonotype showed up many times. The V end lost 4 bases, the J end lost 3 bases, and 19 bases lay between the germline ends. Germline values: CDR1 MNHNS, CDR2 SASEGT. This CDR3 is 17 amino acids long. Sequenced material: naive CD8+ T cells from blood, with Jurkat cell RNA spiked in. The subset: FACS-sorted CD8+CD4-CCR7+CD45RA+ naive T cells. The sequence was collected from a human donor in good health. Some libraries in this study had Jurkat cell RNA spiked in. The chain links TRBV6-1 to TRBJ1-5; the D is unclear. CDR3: CASSATGRSEHNQPQHF. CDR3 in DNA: TGTGCCAGCAGTGCTACTGGGAGGTCGGAACACAATCAGCCCCAGCATTTT.